This T cell receptor beta chain is drawn from a study of blood T cell repertoires in COVID-19 (TCRdb year 2020). Regarding the study in general: Collaborator samples came from the United States, Italy and Spain and covered acute and convalescent phases of COVID-19. Where available, HLA class I and class II types were obtained from metadata supplied by the sample provider rather than from assay-based typing. The repertoires were released in a freely available public database intended as a resource for research on the immune response to SARS-CoV-2. The samples were drawn from two sources: the first 160 participants of the ongoing ImmuneRACE study, and about 1,300 subjects contributed by 6 global collaborators. A de-identified subject ID, COVID-19 status, age in years and sex were almost always included in the sample metadata. The prospective study material was composed of cDNA or gDNA derived from T cells, B-cell-depleted T cells, or PBMCs. Subjects who had been exposed to COVID-19, were actively infected with it, or had recovered from it provided the deeply sampled blood TCRbeta repertoires that made up the dataset.

TCRbeta CDR3 regions were amplified from genomic DNA by means of the immunoSEQ Assay, a bias-controlled multiplex PCR. The study's own analysis went as follows. The number of nucleated cells in each sample was estimated by amplification of reference gene primers within the assay. Sequence reads were collapsed and filtered to measure the absolute abundance of every unique TCRbeta CDR3 rearrangement. For each sample, productive Simpson clonality was calculated as the square root of Simpson's diversity index over productive rearrangements. In its TCRdb copy, this immuneACCESS table keeps in-frame sequences only and misses some clones. Where compared with another copy, unresolved V genes explain less than half of these, and the others have no known cause. From that table come the V and J calls and clone size; the DNA was used to work out D and trimming. For this sample there are around 140,000 clones; around 83% appear just once. The ten largest clones capture roughly 10% of the sample.

The study at large found these results: The quantity of clinical and demographic metadata differed by source and by participant and was supplied without curation.

Each collaborating institution followed its own protocols to collect whole blood in K2EDTA tubes. For TCRbeta analysis, collaborators shipped samples as frozen whole blood, isolated PBMCs, or DNA extracted from either of those sample types. As for this clone: The antigen it binds to is not known. It has no much larger one-base neighbor in the sample; base qualities were not kept.

The receptor was derived from a man aged 60 to 69 with active or convalescent COVID-19. The sequencing input was peripheral blood.

The bases are TGTGCCAGCAGTGAATCTAACGTCTTCGCTGAAAAACTGTTTTTT. Its protein reads: CASSESNVFAEKLFF. The rearranged chain carries TRBV25-1 and TRBJ1-4, with an unclear D gene assignment. Measured from the cysteine to the phenylalanine, the CDR3 is 15 residues long. Left in the record is the CDR3 DNA by itself, 45 bases read in frame from the first base. CDR1 and CDR2 are read off the germline V gene as MGHDK and SYGVNS. V sheds 1 base and J sheds 7 bases, leaving 13 bases between their ends.